This T cell receptor beta chain emerged from a study of human T cells and chemical hapten exposure. This clonotype was picked up a small number of times. TCRdb reprocessed the RACE reads with MiXCR, giving one entry per CDR3 protein. This sample carries 250,000 to 300,000 distinct CDR3 sequences, approximately 7.5% of them seen once, and the ten largest clones take more than 0.95%. Time point given: pre-sensitization, week 0. Treatment specified: therapeutic diphenylcyclopropenone sensitization with weekly scalp DPC. The material was whole blood, obtained in connection with sensitization to the hapten diphenylcyclopropenone (DPC). The source of this sequence is a man aged 18 to 30 with alopecia areata. Some clones in this sample may be carry-over from other donors' samples.

CDR3 sequence: CSAGTVDQPQHF. The CDR3 DNA is TGCAGCGCAGGGACGGTTGATCAGCCCCAGCATTTT. The chain links TRBV29-1 to TRBJ1-5, with D maybe TRBD1 (5 bases). V was shortened by 7 bases and J by 5 bases, with 12 bases between the two germline ends. CDR3 length equals 12 residues. Germline V gene sequence: CDR1 SQVTM, CDR2 ANQGSEA.